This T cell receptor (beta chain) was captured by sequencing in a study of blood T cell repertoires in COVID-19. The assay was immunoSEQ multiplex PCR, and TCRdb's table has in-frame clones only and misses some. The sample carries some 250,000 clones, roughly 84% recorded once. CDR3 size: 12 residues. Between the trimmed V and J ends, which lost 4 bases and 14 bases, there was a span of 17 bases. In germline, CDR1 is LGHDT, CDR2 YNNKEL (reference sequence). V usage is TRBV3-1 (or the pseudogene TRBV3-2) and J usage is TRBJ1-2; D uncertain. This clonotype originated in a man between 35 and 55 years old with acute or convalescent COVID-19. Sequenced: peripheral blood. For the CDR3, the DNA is TGTGCCAGCAGCCCCGGGGAACGGCTGCTTACCTTC. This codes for CASSPGERLLTF.